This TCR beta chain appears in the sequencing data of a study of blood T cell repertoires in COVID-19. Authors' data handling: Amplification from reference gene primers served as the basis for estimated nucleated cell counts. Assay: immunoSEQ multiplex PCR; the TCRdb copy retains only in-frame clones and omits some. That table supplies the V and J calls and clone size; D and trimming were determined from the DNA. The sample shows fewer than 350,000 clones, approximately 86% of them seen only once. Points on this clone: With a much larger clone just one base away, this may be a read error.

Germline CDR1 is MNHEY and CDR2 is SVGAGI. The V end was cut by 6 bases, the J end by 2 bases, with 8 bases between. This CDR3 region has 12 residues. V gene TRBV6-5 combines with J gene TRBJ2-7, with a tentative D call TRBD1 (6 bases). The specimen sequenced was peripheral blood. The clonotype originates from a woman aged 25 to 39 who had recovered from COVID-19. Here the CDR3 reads CASSRDTYEQYF. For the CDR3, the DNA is TGTGCCAGCAGCCGGGACACCTACGAGCAGTACTTC.